Below are 8 T cell receptor beta chains sequenced from a single sample in a study of metastatic and nonmetastatic thyroid tumors. Thyroid surgery was preceded by no treatment in any patient. TCRdb re-called the PCR reads via MiXCR. The sample lists approximately 7,900 clones, under 30% occurring once. The sequencing input was adjacent normal tissue. The receptors shown here come from a female donor with papillary thyroid cancer or a benign thyroid nodule (not recorded which). Some clones in this sample may be carry-over from other donors' samples.

This clone has only a few counts. The gene calls are TRBV6-1 and TRBJ1-2; TRBD1 is a possible D gene (6 bases). Trimming removed 5 bases from V and 2 bases from J, with 9 bases in between. The CDR3 consists of 13 residues. The V gene's germline CDR1 is MNHNS and CDR2 SASEGT. This chain's CDR3 is CASSPDRNYGYTF. CDR3 bases: TGTGCCAGCAGTCCCGACAGGAACTATGGCTACACCTTC.

The J gene is TRBJ2-1, the V gene TRBV29-1; 8 bases align to TRBD1. J gave up 6 bases and V 7 bases, and 8 bases lay outside the gene matches. Per the germline V gene, CDR1 is SQVTM and CDR2 is ANQGSEA. CDR3 length: 13 residues. CDR3 loop: CSADRGYINEQFF. CDR3 nucleotide sequence: TGCAGCGCAGACAGGGGCTATATCAATGAGCAGTTCTTC.

This clone has at least ten counts. The sample carries other DNA sequences with the same CDR3. This rearrangement joins TRBV5-1 to TRBJ2-5; the match to TRBD1 covers 7 bases. Germline V gene sequence: CDR1 SGHRS, CDR2 YFSETQ. The CDR3 has 13 residues. V shed 3 bases, J shed 5 bases, and the junction held 4 bases outside the gene matches. CDR3 in amino acids: CASSWGQRETQYF. DNA of the CDR3: TGCGCCAGCAGCTGGGGACAGAGGGAGACCCAGTACTTC.

The genes are TRBV6-1 and TRBJ1-5; D not certain. CDR1 MNHNS and CDR2 SASEGT come from the germline V gene. Trimming shortened V by 2 bases and J by 4 bases, and 9 bases separated the two germline ends. This CDR3 is built from 14 residues. The CDR3: CASSEKSANQPQHF. Here the CDR3 DNA reads TGTGCCAGCAGTGAAAAATCGGCAAATCAGCCCCAGCATTTT.

V and J are TRBV4-1 and TRBJ2-7; tentative D call: TRBD1 (5 bases). This CDR3 is built from 15 residues. The V gene lost 4 bases and the J gene lost 2 bases, with 15 bases spanning the gap. Looked up from germline, CDR1 is MGHRA and CDR2 is YSYEKL. CDR3 in DNA: TGCGCCAGCAGCCTACTCGACAGTCCGACCTACGAGCAGTACTTC. It yields the protein CASSLLDSPTYEQYF.

This clone is medium-sized. The chain joins TRBV4-2 to TRBJ2-1, with 7 nucleotides matching TRBD2. In germline, CDR1 is LGHNA, CDR2 YNFKEQ. This CDR3 region has 15 residues. J was trimmed by 0 bases and V by 1 base; bases with no gene match: 0. The CDR3 protein is CASSQAGGSYNEQFF. CDR3 in DNA: TGTGCCAGCAGCCAAGCGGGGGGCTCCTACAATGAGCAGTTCTTC.

By share of the sample, this clone is medium-sized (0.01 to 0.1%). Other DNA sequences in the sample encode the same CDR3. The V gene is TRBV9, the J gene TRBJ2-3, with TRBD2 matching 10 bases. In germline, CDR1 is SGDLS, CDR2 YYNGEE. CDR3 length equals 15 residues. Germline trimming cut 3 bases from V and 3 bases from J; bases unmatched to any gene: 4. In DNA, the CDR3 is TGTGCCAGCAGCGCCGGGACTAGCGTAACAGATACGCAGTATTTT. Amino acids: CASSAGTSVTDTQYF. Looking up the rest from reference TRBV9 and TRBJ2-3 gives the full variable domain: DSGVTQTPKHLITATGQRVTLRCSPRSGDLSVYWYQQSLDQGLQFLIQYYNGEERAKGNILERFSAQQFPDLHSELNLSSLELGDSALYFCASSAGTSVTDTQYFGPGTRLTVL.

This clone was recorded at least ten times. The chain is built from TRBV7-9 and TRBJ2-6; 9 nucleotides match TRBD1. Germline loops: CDR1 SEHNR, CDR2 FQNEAQ (reference sequence). V shed 5 bases and J 4 bases; nucleotides not matched to a gene: 9. CDR3 length equals 17 residues. The CDR3 DNA reads TGTGCCAGCAGCACCTACGGACAGGGGACGGGGGCCAACGTCCTGACTTTC. Amino acids: CASSTYGQGTGANVLTF.